One sample yielded the 27 T cell receptor beta chains listed below, sequenced in a study of cytomegalovirus exposure and HLA in healthy donors. With 60 Vbeta and 13 Jbeta primers, the PCR was carried out. Here immunoSEQ multiplex PCR was the method, and the copy in TCRdb shows in-frame clones only, minus some. Altogether 110,000 to 150,000 clones are present, about 73% being singletons, with the ten largest covering roughly 1.9%. Sequenced material: PBMCs. The receptors were sampled from a woman aged 55-75 years in good health and CMV-seropositive.

This clone was counted between two and nine times. The chain carries TRBV28 and TRBJ2-7; 8 bases map to TRBD1. V dropped 5 bases and J dropped 7; count of bases not matched to a gene: 7. The CDR3 runs 13 residues. The V gene's germline CDR1 is MDHEN and CDR2 SYDVKM. CDR3 in DNA: TGTGCCAGCAGTAACACCAGGGGGCTGGAGCAGTACTTC. Translating it yields CASSNTRGLEQYF. The entire variable domain, with the rest obtained from reference TRBV28 and TRBJ2-7, is as follows: DVKVTQSSRYLVKRTGEKVFLECVQDMDHENMFWYRQDPGLGLRLIYFSYDVKMKEKGDIPEGYSVSREKKERFSLILESASTNQTSMYLCASSNTRGLEQYFGPGTRLTVT.

About this clone itself: Other DNA sequences of this sample code for an identical CDR3. V is TRBV5-1 and J is TRBJ2-5; the match to TRBD1 covers 11 bases. The length of the CDR3 is 15 residues. The germline gives CDR1 SGHRS, CDR2 YFSETQ. Trimming at V came to 2 bases and at J to 1 base, leaving 1 base not matched to a gene. The CDR3 reads CASSLGTGGQETQYF. CDR3 coding DNA: TGCGCCAGCAGCTTAGGGACAGGGGGCCAAGAGACCCAGTACTTC.

The J gene is TRBJ2-4, the V gene TRBV7-2; D possibly corresponds to TRBD1 (5 bases). The length of the CDR3 is 16 residues. Germline CDR1 is SGHTA and CDR2 is FQGNSA. The V end was cut by 2 bases, the J end by 8 bases, with 19 bases between. CDR3 bases: TGTGCCAGCAGCTTAAAGTCAGGGAAGGATCGGCACATTCAGTACTTC. Translated: CASSLKSGKDRHIQYF.

V usage is TRBV6-1 and J usage is TRBJ1-5, with D unclear. V dropped 5 bases and J dropped 7 bases, with 18 bases sitting between them. This CDR3 contains 15 residues. The V gene's germline CDR1 is MNHNS and CDR2 SASEGT. The CDR3 DNA reads TGTGCCAGCAGTAGGCAGGCGATTTCATACCAGCCCCAGCATTTT. Translated, it gives CASSRQAISYQPQHF.

V and J are TRBV14 and TRBJ1-2; tentative D call: TRBD1 (5 bases). The CDR3 loop spans 16 amino acids. Trimming took off 0 bases at V and 0 bases at J, with 11 bases between the two ends. Germline V gene sequence: CDR1 SGHDN, CDR2 FVKESK. CDR3 protein: CASSQDLTDTNYGYTF. The CDR3 DNA is TGTGCCAGCAGCCAAGATTTGACAGATACTAACTATGGCTACACCTTC.

The sample holds a few counts of this clone. V is TRBV28 and J is TRBJ1-1; 7 bases are shared with TRBD1. This CDR3 region has 12 residues. After removal of 3 bases from V and 10 bases from J, the junction contained 5 bases not matched to a gene. Germline V gene lookup returns CDR1 MDHEN and CDR2 SYDVKM. The CDR3 region is CASSLRQGRAFF. CDR3 bases: TGTGCCAGCAGTTTGCGACAGGGAAGAGCTTTCTTT. The full variable domain, rest sourced from reference TRBV28 and TRBJ1-1, is DVKVTQSSRYLVKRTGEKVFLECVQDMDHENMFWYRQDPGLGLRLIYFSYDVKMKEKGDIPEGYSVSREKKERFSLILESASTNQTSMYLCASSLRQGRAFFGQGTRLTVV.

This clone was counted a single time. This chain links TRBV28 with TRBJ1-1, with a weak D call TRBD1 (6 bases). Germline V gives CDR1 MDHEN, CDR2 SYDVKM. Trimming left V 7 bases short and J 1 base short, with 16 bases between. The CDR3 is 15 residues long. CDR3: CASIPPGVKNTEAFF. The DNA for the CDR3 is TGTGCCAGCATTCCTCCAGGGGTGAAGAACACTGAAGCTTTCTTT.

The chain couples TRBV10-1 to TRBJ2-1; TRBD2 is a possible D gene (5 bases). The germline gives CDR1 WNHNN, CDR2 SYGVQD (reference sequence). Trimming removed 8 bases at V and 4 bases at J, with 9 bases between. This CDR3 comprises 12 residues. In DNA, the CDR3 is TGCGCCAGCGGGAGCCGTTACAATGAGCAGTTCTTC. The encoded protein is CASGSRYNEQFF.

The rearrangement links TRBV10-3 to TRBJ2-5, with D tentatively TRBD1 (5 bases). V lost 2 bases and J lost 5, with 6 bases in between. This CDR3 is 12 amino acids long. The germline V gene encodes CDR1 ENHRY and CDR2 SYGVKD. The CDR3 DNA follows: TGTGCCATCAGTGAGCAGGGTGAGACCCAGTACTTC. Amino acid sequence: CAISEQGETQYF.

This chain links TRBV28 with TRBJ2-4, with TRBD1 as a possible D gene (6 bases). Deletions cut 4 bases from V and 3 bases from J, with 25 bases between. This CDR3 is built from 19 residues. Germline-derived CDR1 and CDR2 are MDHEN and SYDVKM. CDR3 bases: TGTGCCAGCAGTTCCCCACTGGGAGACAGGACCTTAGGCAAAAACATTCAGTACTTC. Translating it yields CASSSPLGDRTLGKNIQYF.

The V gene is TRBV28, the J gene TRBJ2-3; maybe TRBD1 (6 bases). This CDR3 contains 14 residues. Trimming took 4 bases from V and 3 from J, leaving 11 bases between them. Germline V gene lookup returns CDR1 MDHEN and CDR2 SYDVKM. Here the CDR3 DNA reads TGTGCCAGCAGTTCGGACAGCCGTACAGATACGCAGTATTTT. Amino acid sequence: CASSSDSRTDTQYF.

This sequence joins TRBV5-4 and TRBJ1-1, with D unresolved. This CDR3 contains 14 residues. V was clipped by 1 base and J by 1 base, with 8 bases between them. The germline gives CDR1 SGHNT, CDR2 YYREEE (reference sequence). The CDR3 region has the DNA TGTGCCAGCAGCTTGTTTGGCACGAACACTGAAGCTTTCTTT. It translates to CASSLFGTNTEAFF.

This clone came up a few times. The V and J genes are TRBV2 and TRBJ2-5, with a tentative D call TRBD1 (6 bases). CDR1 and CDR2 from the germline V gene are SNHLY and FYNNEI. This CDR3 is 13 amino acids long. Trimming left V 7 bases short and J 5 bases short, with 14 bases between. CDR3 DNA: TGTGCCAGCACCGACAGGTTTCCCGAGACCCAGTACTTC. Translated: CASTDRFPETQYF.

This chain links TRBV13 with TRBJ2-7; maybe TRBD1 (6 bases). CDR1 is PRHDT and CDR2 is FYEKMQ in the germline V gene (reference sequence). CDR3 length: 13 residues. The V end was cut by 5 bases, the J end by 3 bases, with 11 bases between. The CDR3 here is CASSKTGLYEQYF. CDR3 DNA: TGTGCCAGCAGCAAGACAGGTCTCTACGAGCAGTACTTC.

This rearrangement joins TRBV6-1 to TRBJ1-2; D is undetermined. The CDR3 runs to 13 residues. CDR1 MNHNS and CDR2 SASEGT come from the germline V gene. Deletions cut 5 bases from V and 2 bases from J, with 9 bases between. CDR3 in DNA: TGTGCCAGCAGTTGGACGGGAAACTATGGCTACACCTTC. Translation gives CASSWTGNYGYTF.

The rearrangement links TRBV4-1 to TRBJ2-1; D is perhaps TRBD2 (6 bases). CDR1 and CDR2 from the germline V gene are MGHRA and YSYEKL. V was clipped by 0 bases and J by 16 bases, with 13 bases between them. The CDR3 runs to 12 residues. The CDR3 loop is CASSQDLGTPFF. In DNA, the CDR3 is TGCGCCAGCAGCCAAGATCTTGGGACTCCTTTCTTC.

The chain is built from TRBV6-6 and TRBJ2-7; 10 bases align to TRBD2. The V gene end was trimmed by 5 bases and the J gene end by 3 bases; junction bases not matched to a gene: 10. Germline V gene data show CDR1 as MNHNY and CDR2 as SVGAGI (reference sequence). The CDR3 runs to 16 residues. The CDR3 loop is CASSPPSSGRLYEQYF. The CDR3 DNA reads TGTGCCAGCAGTCCTCCGAGTAGCGGGAGGCTCTACGAGCAGTACTTC.

V gene TRBV5-1 combines with J gene TRBJ1-1, with TRBD1 as a possible D gene (6 bases). Germline V gene data show CDR1 as SGHRS and CDR2 as YFSETQ. The CDR3 is made up of 14 amino acids. Trimming took 2 bases from V and 3 from J, leaving 11 bases between them. CDR3 amino acids: CASSLQGEYTEAFF. CDR3 sequence (DNA): TGCGCCAGCAGCTTACAGGGAGAGTACACTGAAGCTTTCTTT.

The chain joins TRBV30 to TRBJ1-1, with 12 positions matching TRBD1. V was pared by 3 bases and J by 5 bases, with 4 bases of the junction left unmatched. The CDR3 consists of 14 residues. Germline V gene data show CDR1 as GTSNPN and CDR2 as SVGIG (reference sequence). This chain's CDR3 is CAWRGQGAGTEAFF. Written as DNA, the CDR3 is TGTGCCTGGAGGGGACAGGGGGCCGGGACTGAAGCTTTCTTT.

The gene calls are TRBV27 and TRBJ1-5; D might be TRBD1 (6 bases). From germline, CDR1 is MNHEY and CDR2 SMNVEV (reference sequence). The V gene lost 4 bases and the J gene lost 2 bases, with 12 bases spanning the gap. The CDR3 spans 15 residues. In DNA, the CDR3 is TGTGCCAGCAGTTCCCGGACAGAGGGCAATCAGCCCCAGCATTTT. Amino acids: CASSSRTEGNQPQHF.

The chain recombines TRBV5-4 with TRBJ1-5, with TRBD1 matching 8 bases. The CDR3 sequence is 17 residues long. V trimming: 2 bases; J trimming: 1 base; junction bases outside the gene matches: 8. Germline CDR1 and CDR2: SGHNT and YYREEE (reference sequence). This CDR3 reads CASSFGPPGGSNQPQHF. The DNA for the CDR3 is TGTGCCAGCAGCTTTGGACCCCCAGGGGGCAGCAATCAGCCCCAGCATTTT.

The chain couples TRBV5-1 to TRBJ1-5; no firm D call. Germline assignment: CDR1 SGHRS and CDR2 YFSETQ. Trimming cost V 4 bases and J 4 bases, with 15 bases left between them. The CDR3 has 15 residues. CDR3 nucleotides: TGCGCCAGCAGCCTCGGGTTAAGCGGGAATCAGCCCCAGCATTTT. It encodes CASSLGLSGNQPQHF.

This clone was seen once. The V gene is TRBV6-5, the J gene TRBJ1-2; TRBD1 might be the D (5 bases). The CDR3 is 13 amino acids. V was pared by 6 bases and J by 0 bases, with 8 bases between. The germline CDR1 and CDR2 sequences are MNHEY and SVGAGI. The CDR3 nucleotides are TGTGCCAGCAGGGAGACAGCTAACTATGGCTACACCTTC. As protein: CASRETANYGYTF.

This chain uses TRBV15 with TRBJ2-5; 8 nucleotides agree with TRBD1. The CDR3 totals 16 residues. The germline gives CDR1 LNHNV, CDR2 YYDKDF (reference sequence). V shed 7 bases and J 3 bases; nucleotides not matched to a gene: 13. Written as DNA, the CDR3 is TGTGCCACCACCGCTGGCGGTGGACAGGGTAAAGAGACCCAGTACTTC. This encodes CATTAGGGQGKETQYF.

The gene calls are TRBV30 and TRBJ1-2; the D gene is possibly TRBD1 (6 bases). The CDR3 totals 14 residues. The V and J ends lost 4 bases and 4 bases respectively, with 16 bases between them. The germline CDR1 and CDR2 sequences are GTSNPN and SVGIG (reference sequence). The CDR3 sequence: CAWTKTGTSYGYTF. The CDR3 nucleotides are TGTGCCTGGACCAAGACAGGCACCTCCTATGGCTACACCTTC.

The rearrangement links TRBV5-8 to TRBJ1-1; TRBD1 is a possible D gene (5 bases). Germline loops: CDR1 SGHTS, CDR2 YDEGEE. Trimming cost V 10 bases and J 3 bases, with 16 bases left between them. The CDR3 is 13 amino acids. In DNA, the CDR3 is TGTGCCGGCCTAGAAGGGGCGTACACTGAAGCTTTCTTT. This gives the protein CAGLEGAYTEAFF. The complete variable domain, with remaining parts taken from reference TRBV5-8 and TRBJ1-1, reads EAGVTQSPTHLIKTRGQQATLRCSPISGHTSVYWYQQALGLGLQFLLWYDEGEERNRGNFPPRFSGRQFPNYSSELNVNALELEDSALYLCAGLEGAYTEAFFGQGTRLTVV.

This clone was seen a few times. The chain has TRBV19 and TRBJ2-2; no definite D call. There are 15 residues in the CDR3. With 1 base removed from V and 0 bases from J, the gap between germline ends came to 6 bases. Germline CDR1 and CDR2: LNHDA and SQIVND (reference sequence). CDR3 sequence reads: CASSIVAANTGELFF. CDR3 in DNA: TGTGCCAGTAGTATAGTGGCGGCGAACACCGGGGAGCTGTTTTTT.